This T cell receptor beta chain is drawn from a study of STAT3 mutations in large granular lymphocyte leukemia. Study-wide points: Every T-cell large granular lymphocyte leukemia patient had at least one immunodominant TCR beta clonotype. Suggested: STAT3 mutation was not the ancestral event for these clonal expansions.

Per germline, CDR1 SGHRS and CDR2 YFSETQ. This CDR3 contains 12 residues. V lost 0 bases and J lost 5, with 6 bases in between. Only in-frame clones appear in the TCRdb table, and some are missing; sequencing was by immunoSEQ multiplex PCR. The profile shows about 42,000 clones, about 81% of them singletons. On this clone itself: No antigen is known for it.

The chain couples TRBV5-1 to TRBJ2-7; unclear D gene. Source material: PBMCs. The sequence was obtained from a human donor with T large granular lymphocyte leukemia. Some clones in this sample may be carry-over from other donors' samples. The CDR3 region is CASSLVGDEQYF. The CDR3 DNA is TGCGCCAGCAGCTTGGTTGGCGACGAGCAGTACTTC. The full variable domain, in which reference TRBV5-1 and TRBJ2-7 provide the parts outside the CDR3, is KAGVTQTPRYLIKTRGQQVTLSCSPISGHRSVSWYQQTPGQGLQFLFEYFSETQRNKGNFPGRFSGRQFSNSRSEMNVSTLELGDSALYLCASSLVGDEQYFGPGTRLTVT.